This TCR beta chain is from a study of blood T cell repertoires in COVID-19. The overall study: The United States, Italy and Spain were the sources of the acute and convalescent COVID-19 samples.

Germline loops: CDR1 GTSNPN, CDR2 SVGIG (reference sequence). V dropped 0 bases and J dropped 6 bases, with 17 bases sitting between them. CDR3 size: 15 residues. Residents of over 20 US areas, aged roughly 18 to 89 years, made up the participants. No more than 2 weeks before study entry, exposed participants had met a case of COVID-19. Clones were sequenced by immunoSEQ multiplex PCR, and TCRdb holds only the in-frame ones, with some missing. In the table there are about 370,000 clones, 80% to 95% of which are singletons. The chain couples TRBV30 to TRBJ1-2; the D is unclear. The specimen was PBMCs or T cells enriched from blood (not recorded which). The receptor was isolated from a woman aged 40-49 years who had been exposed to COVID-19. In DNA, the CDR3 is TGTGCCTGGAGTGTACTTTTAGGCGGTTCCAATGGCTACACCTTC. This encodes CAWSVLLGGSNGYTF.